This T cell receptor (beta chain) was captured in a study of early T cells in non-severe SARS-CoV-2 infection. Overall study context: Sequencing targeted bulk RNA from unsorted whole blood, leaving chains unpaired.

This clonotype was recorded at least ten times. Germline CDR1 is SGDLS and CDR2 is YYNGEE. The ends lost 0 bases at V and 1 base at J; junction bases unmatched: 5. The CDR3 totals 17 residues. TCRdb ran MiXCR on the 5' RACE reads and lists one entry per CDR3 protein. This table holds roughly 70,000 distinct CDR3 sequences, over 10% found once. This chain uses TRBV9 with TRBJ2-1; 9 bases match TRBD2. Specimen: whole blood. This TCR derives from an adult who was a healthcare worker with PCR-confirmed SARS-CoV-2 infection or an uninfected control (not recorded which). The CDR3 loop is CASSVVRLADSYNEQFF. For the CDR3, the DNA is TGTGCCAGCAGCGTAGTTAGACTAGCGGATTCCTACAATGAGCAGTTCTTC.